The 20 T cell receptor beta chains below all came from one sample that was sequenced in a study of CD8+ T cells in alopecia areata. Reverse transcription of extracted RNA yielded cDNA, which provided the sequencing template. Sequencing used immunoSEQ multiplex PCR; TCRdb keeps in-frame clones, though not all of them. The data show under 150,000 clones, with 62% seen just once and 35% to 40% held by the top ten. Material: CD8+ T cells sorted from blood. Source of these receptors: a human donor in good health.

The DNA for the CDR3 is TGTGCCAGCGGACAGGGCACTGAAGCTTTCTTT. This encodes CASGQGTEAFF. V is TRBV27 and J is TRBJ1-1; 8 nucleotides agree with TRBD1. CDR3 length: 11 amino acids. The germline V gene encodes CDR1 MNHEY and CDR2 SMNVEV (reference sequence). J lost 4 bases, V lost 8 bases, and 0 bases had no gene match.

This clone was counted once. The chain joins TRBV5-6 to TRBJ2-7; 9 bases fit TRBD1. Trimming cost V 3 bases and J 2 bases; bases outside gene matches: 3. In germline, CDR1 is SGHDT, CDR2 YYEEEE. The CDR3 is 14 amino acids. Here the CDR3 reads CASSWDRVAYEQYF. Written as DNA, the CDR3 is TGTGCCAGCAGCTGGGACAGGGTTGCCTACGAGCAGTACTTC.

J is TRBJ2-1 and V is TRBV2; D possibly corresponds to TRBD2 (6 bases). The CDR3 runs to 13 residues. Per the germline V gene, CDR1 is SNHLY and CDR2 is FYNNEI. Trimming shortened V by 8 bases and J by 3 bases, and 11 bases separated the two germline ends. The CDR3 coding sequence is TGTGCCAGCCGGGACTCCAACTACAATGAGCAGTTCTTC. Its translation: CASRDSNYNEQFF.

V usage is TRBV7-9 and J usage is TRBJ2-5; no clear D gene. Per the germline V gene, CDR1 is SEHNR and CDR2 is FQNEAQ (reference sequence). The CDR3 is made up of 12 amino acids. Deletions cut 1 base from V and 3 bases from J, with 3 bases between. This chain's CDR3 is CASSLGEETQYF. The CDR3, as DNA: TGTGCCAGCAGCTTAGGGGAAGAGACCCAGTACTTC. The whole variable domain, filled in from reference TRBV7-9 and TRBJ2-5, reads DTGVSQNPRHKITKRGQNVTFRCDPISEHNRLYWYRQTLGQGPEFLTYFQNEAQLEKSRLLSDRFSAERPKGSFSTLEIQRTEQGDSAMYLCASSLGEETQYFGPGTRLLVL.

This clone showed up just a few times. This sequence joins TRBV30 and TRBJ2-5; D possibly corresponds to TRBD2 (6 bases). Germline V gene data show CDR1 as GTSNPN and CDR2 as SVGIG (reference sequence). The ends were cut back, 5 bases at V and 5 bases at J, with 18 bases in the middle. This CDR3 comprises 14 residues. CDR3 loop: CAWSNPGEGETQYF. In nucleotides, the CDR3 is TGTGCCTGGTCGAACCCGGGAGAAGGGGAGACCCAGTACTTC.

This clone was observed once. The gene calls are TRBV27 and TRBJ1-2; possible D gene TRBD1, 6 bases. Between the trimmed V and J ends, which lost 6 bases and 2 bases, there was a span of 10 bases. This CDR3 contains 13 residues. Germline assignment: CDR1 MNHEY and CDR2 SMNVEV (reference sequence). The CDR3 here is CASSGTRNYGYTF. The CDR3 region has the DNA TGTGCCAGCAGCGGGACAAGGAACTATGGCTACACCTTC.

The CDR3 sequence is CASRGLGSYGYTF. The DNA for the CDR3 is TGTGCCAGCAGGGGCCTTGGGTCCTATGGCTACACCTTC. The rearrangement links TRBV6-5 to TRBJ1-2, with no clear D. Germline CDR1 and CDR2: MNHEY and SVGAGI. The V end was cut by 6 bases, the J end by 4 bases, with 12 bases between. This CDR3 region has 13 residues.

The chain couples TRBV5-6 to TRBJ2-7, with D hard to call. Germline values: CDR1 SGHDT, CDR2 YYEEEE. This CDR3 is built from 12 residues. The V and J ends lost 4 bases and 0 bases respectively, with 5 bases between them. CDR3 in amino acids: CASSATSYEQYF. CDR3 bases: TGTGCCAGCAGCGCCACCTCCTACGAGCAGTACTTC.

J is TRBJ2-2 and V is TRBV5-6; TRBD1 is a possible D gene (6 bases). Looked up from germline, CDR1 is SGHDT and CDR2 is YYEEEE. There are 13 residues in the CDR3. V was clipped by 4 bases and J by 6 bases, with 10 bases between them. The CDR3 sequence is CASSPTGSGELFF. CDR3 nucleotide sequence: TGTGCCAGCAGCCCTACAGGGTCCGGGGAGCTGTTTTTT.

CDR3 protein: CSASGEDTQYF. The DNA for the CDR3 is TGCAGTGCTAGTGGGGAAGATACGCAGTATTTT. V usage is TRBV20-1 and J usage is TRBJ2-3; D not certain. The length of the CDR3 is 11 residues. The V end lost 3 bases, the J end lost 5 bases, and 6 bases lay between the germline ends. Germline CDR1 and CDR2: DFQATT and SNEGSKA (reference sequence).

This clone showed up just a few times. CDR3: CASKGYTDTQYF. CDR3 DNA sequence: TGTGCCAGCAAAGGGTACACAGATACGCAGTATTTT. This chain uses TRBV2 with TRBJ2-3; D ambiguous. Germline-derived CDR1 and CDR2 are SNHLY and FYNNEI. V dropped 7 bases and J dropped 2 bases, with 7 bases sitting between them. The CDR3 extends over 12 amino acids.

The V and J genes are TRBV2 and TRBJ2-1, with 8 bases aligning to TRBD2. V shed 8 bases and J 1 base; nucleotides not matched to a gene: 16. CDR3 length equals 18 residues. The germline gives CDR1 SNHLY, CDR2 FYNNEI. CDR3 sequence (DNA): TGTGCCAGCCACCTAGATACGCGGGAGGTCGGTTCCTACAATGAGCAGTTCTTC. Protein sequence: CASHLDTREVGSYNEQFF. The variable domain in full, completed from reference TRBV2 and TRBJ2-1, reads EPEVTQTPSHQVTQMGQEVILRCVPISNHLYFYWYRQILGQKVEFLVSFYNNEISEKSEIFDDQFSVERPDGSNFTLKIRSTKLEDSAMYFCASHLDTREVGSYNEQFFGPGTRLTVL.

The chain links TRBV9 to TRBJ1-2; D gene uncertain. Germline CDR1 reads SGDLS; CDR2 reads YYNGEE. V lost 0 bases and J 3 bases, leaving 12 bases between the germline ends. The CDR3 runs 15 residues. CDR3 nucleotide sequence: TGTGCCAGCAGCGTAGTTCAGGAATTTCACTATGGCTACACCTTC. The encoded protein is CASSVVQEFHYGYTF. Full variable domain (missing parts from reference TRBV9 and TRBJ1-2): DSGVTQTPKHLITATGQRVTLRCSPRSGDLSVYWYQQSLDQGLQFLIQYYNGEERAKGNILERFSAQQFPDLHSELNLSSLELGDSALYFCASSVVQEFHYGYTFGSGTRLTVV.

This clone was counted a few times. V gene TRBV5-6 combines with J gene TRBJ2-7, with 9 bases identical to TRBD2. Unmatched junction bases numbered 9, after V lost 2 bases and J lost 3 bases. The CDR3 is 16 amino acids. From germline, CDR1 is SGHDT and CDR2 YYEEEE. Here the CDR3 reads CASSFFGSGSFYEQYF. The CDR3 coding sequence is TGTGCCAGCAGCTTTTTCGGTAGCGGGAGTTTCTACGAGCAGTACTTC.

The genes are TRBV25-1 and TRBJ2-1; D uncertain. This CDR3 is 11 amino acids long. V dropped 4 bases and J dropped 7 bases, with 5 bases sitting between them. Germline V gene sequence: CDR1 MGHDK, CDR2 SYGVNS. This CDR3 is CASSVGNEQFF. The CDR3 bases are TGTGCCAGCAGTGTGGGAAATGAGCAGTTCTTC. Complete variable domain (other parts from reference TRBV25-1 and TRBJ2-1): EADIYQTPRYLVIGTGKKITLECSQTMGHDKMYWYQQDPGMELHLIHYSYGVNSTEKGDLSSESTVSRIRTEHFPLTLESARPSHTSQYLCASSVGNEQFFGPGTRLTVL.

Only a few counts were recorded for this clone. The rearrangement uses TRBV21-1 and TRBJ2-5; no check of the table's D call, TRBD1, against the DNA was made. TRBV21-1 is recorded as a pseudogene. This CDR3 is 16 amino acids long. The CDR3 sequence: CAGSRATGQFQETQYF. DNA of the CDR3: TGTGCCGGCTCCCGGGCCACGGGACAATTCCAAGAGACCCAGTACTTC.

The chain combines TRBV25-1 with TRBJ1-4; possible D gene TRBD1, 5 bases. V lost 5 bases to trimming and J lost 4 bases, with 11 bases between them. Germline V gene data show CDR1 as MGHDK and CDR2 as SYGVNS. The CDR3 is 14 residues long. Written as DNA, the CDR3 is TGTGCCAGCAGTAATCTCGACAGTAATGAAAAACTGTTTTTT. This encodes CASSNLDSNEKLFF.

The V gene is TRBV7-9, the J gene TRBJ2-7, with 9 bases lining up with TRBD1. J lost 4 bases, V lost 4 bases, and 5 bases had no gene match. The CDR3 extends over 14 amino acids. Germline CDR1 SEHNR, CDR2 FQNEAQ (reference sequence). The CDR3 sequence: CASSSGTGIYEQYF. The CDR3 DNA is TGTGCCAGCAGCTCCGGGACAGGGATTTACGAGCAGTACTTC.

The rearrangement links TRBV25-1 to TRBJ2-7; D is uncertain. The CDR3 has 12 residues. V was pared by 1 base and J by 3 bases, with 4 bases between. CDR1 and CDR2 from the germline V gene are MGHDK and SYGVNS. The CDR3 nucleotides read TGTGCCAGCAGTGAATCTCGCTACGAGCAGTACTTC. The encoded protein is CASSESRYEQYF.

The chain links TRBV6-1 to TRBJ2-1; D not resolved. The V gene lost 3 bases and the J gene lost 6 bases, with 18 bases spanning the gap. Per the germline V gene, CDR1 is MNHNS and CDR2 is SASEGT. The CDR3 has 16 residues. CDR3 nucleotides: TGTGCCAGCAGTGATTTTAAAGAAGTGAAGGGCAATGAGCAGTTCTTC. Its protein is CASSDFKEVKGNEQFF.